These 20 T cell receptor beta chains came from one sample sequenced in a study of T cell changes during pregnancy in multiple sclerosis. Sequenced by immunoSEQ multiplex PCR; TCRdb stores in-frame clones only, minus some. The sample shows tens of thousands of clones, roughly 92% of them seen only once. Sequencing used peripheral blood, obtained in the first trimester of pregnancy. The receptors were gathered from a female donor with multiple sclerosis, enrolled in a pregnancy study.

The chain joins TRBV7-2 to TRBJ1-2; 12 bases are shared with TRBD1. V was clipped by 4 bases and J by 6 bases; unmatched bases: 9. The CDR3 sequence is 16 residues long. Germline V CDR1 and CDR2: SGHTA, FQGNSA. In DNA form, the CDR3 reads TGTGCCAGCAGCTCGCAGGGGGGACAGGGGGCCGATGGCTACACCTTC. Protein sequence: CASSSQGGQGADGYTF.

The chain uses TRBV5-6 and TRBJ2-5; D is possibly TRBD2 (5 bases). The CDR3 has 13 amino acids. Germline V gives CDR1 SGHDT, CDR2 YYEEEE. V was clipped by 2 bases and J by 9 bases, with 14 bases between them. CDR3 coding DNA: TGTGCCAGCAGCTTCGGCGCCGAGGAGGCCCAGTACTTC. Translated: CASSFGAEEAQYF. Full variable domain (remainder filled in from reference TRBV5-6 and TRBJ2-5): DAGVTQSPTHLIKTRGQQVTLRCSPKSGHDTVSWYQQALGQGPQFIFQYYEEEERQRGNFPDRFSGHQFPNYSSELNVNALLLGDSALYLCASSFGAEEAQYFGPGTRLLVL.

The chain carries TRBV28 and TRBJ1-5; 8 bases fit TRBD1. V lost 6 bases and J lost 6; bases outside the gene matches: 7. Germline V gives CDR1 MDHEN, CDR2 SYDVKM. This CDR3 region has 14 residues. CDR3 amino acids: CASRSHRGTQPQHF. The CDR3 region has the DNA TGTGCCAGCAGGTCCCACAGGGGGACTCAGCCCCAGCATTTT.

The DNA for the CDR3 is TGTGCCAGCAGCTTACCCGGGACAGGGGGTTGGTCACCCCTCCACTTT. Its protein product is CASSLPGTGGWSPLHF. The chain combines TRBV5-8 with TRBJ1-6; 11 positions agree with TRBD1. V gave up 2 bases and J gave up 10 bases; unmatched junction bases: 8. The CDR3 is 16 residues long. The germline V gene has CDR1 SGHTS and CDR2 YDEGEE.

The rearrangement links TRBV5-6 to TRBJ1-1, with 9 bases fitting TRBD1. This CDR3 region has 15 residues. Germline values: CDR1 SGHDT, CDR2 YYEEEE. Trimming removed 4 bases from V and 8 bases from J; junction bases left unmatched: 12. This chain's CDR3 is CASSRGGTGLTEAFF. For the CDR3, the DNA is TGTGCCAGCAGCCGGGGTGGGACAGGGTTAACCGAAGCTTTCTTT.

The chain couples TRBV30 to TRBJ2-2, with D perhaps TRBD1 (6 bases). V lost 8 bases, J lost 3 bases, and 19 bases lay in between. Looked up from germline, CDR1 is GTSNPN and CDR2 is SVGIG (reference sequence). CDR3 length equals 15 residues. The CDR3 loop is CARGGTSGHTGELFF. In nucleotides, the CDR3 is TGTGCCCGAGGTGGGACATCAGGGCACACCGGGGAGCTGTTTTTT.

The V and J genes are TRBV27 and TRBJ1-6; TRBD1 might be the D (5 bases). Germline lookup yields CDR1 MNHEY and CDR2 SMNVEV (reference sequence). This CDR3 region has 15 residues. The ends were cut back, 1 base at V and 6 bases at J, with 10 bases in the middle. CDR3 DNA: TGTGCCAGCAGTTTATTGGGACTCCGTAATTCACCCCTCCACTTT. Translating gives CASSLLGLRNSPLHF.

The CDR3 reads CASKKGGAETQYF. For the CDR3, the DNA is TGCGCCAGCAAAAAGGGCGGGGCCGAGACCCAGTACTTC. This chain links TRBV10-1 with TRBJ2-5; a possible D gene is TRBD2 (6 bases). Germline values: CDR1 WNHNN, CDR2 SYGVQD (reference sequence). This CDR3 spans 13 amino acids. V was shortened by 7 bases and J by 5 bases, with 14 bases between the two germline ends.

This clone came up once. This chain connects TRBV4-1 to TRBJ2-7, with D possibly TRBD1 on 6 matching bases. The CDR3 is 15 amino acids. Germline CDR1 reads MGHRA; CDR2 reads YSYEKL. Trimming pared 6 bases from V and 4 bases from J, leaving 19 bases between. CDR3 residues: CASSDRRRGKYEQYF. The CDR3 DNA follows: TGCGCCAGCAGTGATCGGCGTAGGGGGAAGTACGAGCAGTACTTC.

The gene calls are TRBV15 and TRBJ2-5; D not resolved. The V gene's germline CDR1 is LNHNV and CDR2 YYDKDF (reference sequence). This CDR3 has 14 residues. Trimming stripped 4 bases from V and 2 bases from J, with 11 bases between. CDR3 in amino acids: CATSIGRLQETQYF. For the CDR3, the DNA is TGTGCCACCAGCATAGGTCGACTTCAAGAGACCCAGTACTTC.

This chain joins TRBV7-3 and TRBJ1-3, with D possibly TRBD1 on 6 matching bases. Germline lookup yields CDR1 SGHTA and CDR2 FQGTGA. The length of the CDR3 is 17 residues. V lost 3 bases, J lost 2 bases, and 17 bases lay in between. CDR3 residues: CASSLGARSSTGNTIYF. In DNA, the CDR3 is TGTGCCAGCAGCTTGGGGGCTCGATCCTCCACTGGAAACACCATATATTTT.

The gene calls are TRBV10-3 and TRBJ2-7; TRBD1 agrees at 10 bases. Looked up from germline, CDR1 is ENHRY and CDR2 is SYGVKD. The V segment lost 7 bases and the J segment 6 bases; nucleotides outside the gene matches: 12. This CDR3 contains 15 residues. The CDR3 here is CAITSLGTGVGEQYF. The CDR3 DNA reads as TGTGCCATCACTAGCCTCGGGACAGGGGTGGGCGAGCAGTACTTC.

CDR3 nucleotide sequence: TGTGCCAGCAGTGCTAGCGGGGGGGGCACAGATACGCAGTATTTT. Translated: CASSASGGGTDTQYF. The chain recombines TRBV6-4 with TRBJ2-3; 12 nucleotides agree with TRBD2. The ends lost 4 bases at V and 1 base at J; junction bases unmatched: 0. Germline CDR1 MRHNA, CDR2 SNTAGT. The CDR3 consists of 15 residues.

The chain links TRBV9 to TRBJ1-4; D possibly corresponds to TRBD1 (6 bases). CDR1 is SGDLS, CDR2 YYNGEE, per germline. The CDR3 is made up of 15 amino acids. The germline V and J ends were trimmed by 4 bases and 8 bases, with 18 bases remaining between them. CDR3 protein: CASSPQTGVWEKLFF. DNA of the CDR3: TGTGCCAGCAGCCCGCAGACAGGAGTGTGGGAAAAACTGTTTTTT.

The rearrangement links TRBV5-1 to TRBJ1-2; no clear D. The CDR3 contains 14 residues. Germline CDR1 is SGHRS and CDR2 is YFSETQ. Between the trimmed V and J ends, which lost 4 bases and 0 bases, there was a span of 10 bases. CDR3 amino acids: CASSREKTNYGYTF. As DNA, the CDR3 is TGCGCCAGCAGCCGGGAAAAAACTAACTATGGCTACACCTTC.

The chain joins TRBV9 to TRBJ2-2; D call uncertain. In germline, CDR1 is SGDLS, CDR2 YYNGEE. The V end was cut by 2 bases, the J end by 0 bases, with 5 bases between. The CDR3 contains 14 residues. The CDR3 region is CASSVATNTGELFF. CDR3 sequence (DNA): TGTGCCAGCAGCGTGGCCACGAACACCGGGGAGCTGTTTTTT.

J is TRBJ2-1 and V is TRBV7-9, with 7 bases fitting TRBD2. The germline gives CDR1 SEHNR, CDR2 FQNEAQ (reference sequence). The CDR3 contains 16 residues. With V trimmed by 0 bases and J by 7 bases, 9 bases remained unmatched. DNA of the CDR3: TGTGCCAGCAGCTTAGCTGTAGGACTAGGCTCAAATGAGCAGTTCTTC. Protein sequence: CASSLAVGLGSNEQFF.

The CDR3 region has the DNA TGTGCCAGCAGCTCCCTAGCGGGGGGGCTCGGCGGGGAGCTGTTTTTT. Amino acids: CASSSLAGGLGGELFF. The V and J genes are TRBV11-2 and TRBJ2-2, with 12 positions matching TRBD2. Germline V gene sequence: CDR1 SGHAT, CDR2 FQNNGV. This CDR3 is built from 16 residues. Unmatched junction bases numbered 7, after V lost 4 bases and J lost 7 bases.

This sequence joins TRBV29-1 and TRBJ2-7; perhaps TRBD1 as D (5 bases). The CDR3 contains 12 residues. CDR1 is SQVTM, CDR2 ANQGSEA, per germline. Trimming cost V 5 bases and J 1 base, with 9 bases left between them. CDR3 sequence reads: CSVQTVSYEQYF. The CDR3 bases are TGCAGCGTTCAGACAGTTTCCTACGAGCAGTACTTC.

The chain combines TRBV7-3 with TRBJ2-3; D might be TRBD2 (6 bases). This CDR3 spans 16 amino acids. CDR1 is SGHTA and CDR2 is FQGTGA in the germline V gene. The V end lost 2 bases, the J end lost 3 bases, and 15 bases lay between the germline ends. The CDR3 protein is CASSLGSGWDTDTQYF. CDR3 bases: TGTGCCAGCAGCTTAGGTAGCGGCTGGGATACAGATACGCAGTATTTT.